This TCR beta chain was sequenced for a study of beta chain features in type 1 diabetes. The CDR3 sequence is 15 residues long. V lost 1 base to trimming and J lost 3 bases, with 11 bases between them. In germline, CDR1 is SGHRS, CDR2 YFSETQ. Every isolated RNA sample was fully reverse transcribed, so sequencing captured expressed TCRB transcripts. Measured with immunoSEQ multiplex PCR; TCRdb has only the in-frame clones, and not every one. The sample records just over 600,000 clones, about 16% being singletons. The sample taken for sequencing was naive CD4+ T cells from blood. The genes are TRBV5-1 and TRBJ1-5; TRBD1 is a possible D gene (6 bases). The sequence came from a man aged 18-30 years in good health. The CDR3 region is CASSLSGGNNQPQHF. CDR3 coding DNA: TGCGCCAGCAGCTTGAGCGGGGGCAACAATCAGCCCCAGCATTTT.